This T cell receptor (beta chain) was identified during a study of T cells after yellow fever vaccination. Broader study findings: Most clones from primary vaccination resurfaced after the booster (about 96% CD4, 75% to 90% CD8). The study found a weaker secondary response that peaked faster, day 5 versus 15. Some clonotypes were seen in both the CD4 and the CD8 compartments. These made up a small share and likely arose from convergent recombination.

In making TCR cDNA, 5'RACE template switching added a universal primer site and UMIs to it. TCRdb processed the 5' RACE reads anew with MiXCR; each CDR3 protein has one entry. The repertoire holds about 220,000 distinct CDR3 sequences, with less than 3.5% as singletons. This clonotype was counted at least ten times. Its antigen remains unknown. The receptor comes from a man aged 18-30 years who received the YFV17D yellow fever vaccine. This sample comprised CD4+ T cells sorted from PBMCs, obtained 10 days after the yellow fever booster vaccination.

CDR3 residues: CASRRNYGYTF. The DNA for the CDR3 is TGTGCCAGTAGGAGGAACTATGGCTACACCTTC. The chain combines TRBV19 with TRBJ1-2; D not certain. The V gene lost 6 bases and the J gene lost 2 bases, with 4 bases spanning the gap. Germline V gene sequence: CDR1 LNHDA, CDR2 SQIVND (reference sequence). This CDR3 is 11 amino acids long.